This paragraph covers one T cell receptor (beta chain) sequence. The antigen remains unidentified. This sample is part of a study of immune evolution from preneoplasia to lung adenocarcinoma. The CDR3 has 13 residues. From germline, CDR1 is MNHEY and CDR2 SVGAGI. With 5 bases clipped from V and 7 bases from J, the junction kept 4 bases outside the gene matches. Profiling relied on immunoSEQ multiplex PCR, and the TCRdb table lists in-frame clones only, not all of them. Of 9,000 to 13,000 clones detected, roughly three quarters appear once; the ten largest clones hold about 30%. Study-level results: Later-stage lesions appeared to have more T cells, more diversity, less clonality.

The gene calls are TRBV6-5 and TRBJ2-5; 10 positions agree with TRBD2. Sequencing used FFPE normal lung tissue adjacent to the tumor. The receptor's source is a person between 55 and 69 years old with lung adenocarcinoma. Some clones in this sample may be carry-over from other donors' samples. CDR3 DNA sequence: TGTGCCAGCAGTCATCAGCGGGAGGGGACCCAGTACTTC. Its protein product is CASSHQREGTQYF.